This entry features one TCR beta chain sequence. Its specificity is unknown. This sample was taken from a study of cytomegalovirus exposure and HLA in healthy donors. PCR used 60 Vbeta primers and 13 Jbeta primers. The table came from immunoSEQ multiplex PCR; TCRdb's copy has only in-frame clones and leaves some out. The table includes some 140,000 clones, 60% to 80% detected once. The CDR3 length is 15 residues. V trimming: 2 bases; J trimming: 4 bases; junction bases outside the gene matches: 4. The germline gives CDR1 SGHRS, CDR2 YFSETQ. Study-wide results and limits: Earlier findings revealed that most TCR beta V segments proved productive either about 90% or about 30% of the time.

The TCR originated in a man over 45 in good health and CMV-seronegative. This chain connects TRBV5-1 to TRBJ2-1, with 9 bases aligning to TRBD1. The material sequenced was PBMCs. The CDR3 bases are TGCGCCAGCAGCTTAGGGACAGGGATGTACAATGAGCAGTTCTTC. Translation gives CASSLGTGMYNEQFF.